A single sample is the source of the 20 T cell receptor beta chains below, sequenced in a study of T cell changes during pregnancy in multiple sclerosis (dated by TCRdb to between 2018 and 2021). The library was generated by the immunoSEQ multiplex PCR assay. TCRdb retrieved this table from immuneACCESS and kept in-frame rearrangements only. Not all clones are present; in checked studies, unresolved V genes account for under half, and no reason is known for the remainder. The sample data list about 50,000 clones, and about 90% of these were observed just once. The top ten clonotypes cover 0.2% to 0.3% of the sample. The source was CD4+ T cells from peripheral blood mononuclear cells, collected in the second trimester of pregnancy. These receptors all come from a female donor with multiple sclerosis, enrolled in a pregnancy study.

The V and J genes are TRBV5-6 and TRBJ1-1; D gene unclear. Per germline, CDR1 SGHDT and CDR2 YYEEEE. CDR3 length: 15 amino acids. V lost 2 bases and J lost 5, with 16 bases in between. CDR3 amino acids: CASSLLGPVRTEAFF. In DNA, the CDR3 is TGTGCCAGCAGCTTACTCGGTCCGGTGAGGACTGAAGCTTTCTTT.

The CDR3 DNA reads TGTGCCAGCAGCTTAGATGCCGGGGCGGGACTAGCAAGGGAGCAGTACTTC. Amino acid sequence: CASSLDAGAGLAREQYF. The chain uses TRBV7-2 and TRBJ2-7; TRBD2 agrees at 9 bases. The V gene end was trimmed by 1 base and the J gene end by 7 bases; junction bases not matched to a gene: 14. Looked up from germline, CDR1 is SGHTA and CDR2 is FQGNSA. The CDR3 runs to 17 residues. The entire variable domain, with the rest obtained from reference TRBV7-2 and TRBJ2-7, is as follows: GAGVSQSPSNKVTEKGKDVELRCDPISGHTALYWYRQSLGQGLEFLIYFQGNSAPDKSGLPSDRFSAERTGGSVSTLTIQRTQQEDSAVYLCASSLDAGAGLAREQYFGPGTRLTVT.

V is TRBV19 and J is TRBJ1-5, with D possibly TRBD1 on 5 matching bases. Germline V CDR1 and CDR2: LNHDA, SQIVND (reference sequence). This CDR3 spans 12 amino acids. The V and J ends lost 4 bases and 6 bases respectively, with 7 bases between them. Here the CDR3 reads CASSTGVQPQHF. The CDR3 DNA follows: TGTGCCAGTAGTACGGGGGTTCAGCCCCAGCATTTT.

This clone has just one count. The J gene is TRBJ2-7, the V gene TRBV29-1, with D maybe TRBD1 (6 bases). Germline CDR1 is SQVTM and CDR2 is ANQGSEA. CDR3 length: 14 residues. V was cut by 7 bases and J by 0 bases, with 16 bases left in between. In DNA form, the CDR3 reads TGCAGCGCCACCCGGGACAACCTCTCCTACGAGCAGTACTTC. Translating it yields CSATRDNLSYEQYF.

The chain couples TRBV5-1 to TRBJ2-1; TRBD2 matches 11 bases. V dropped 0 bases and J dropped 3; count of bases not matched to a gene: 5. Germline CDR1 and CDR2: SGHRS and YFSETQ. The CDR3 loop spans 17 amino acids. The CDR3 sequence: CASSLGLAGSLYNEQFF. For the CDR3, the DNA is TGCGCCAGCAGCTTGGGACTAGCGGGATCGCTCTACAATGAGCAGTTCTTC.

This chain joins TRBV5-4 and TRBJ1-4; TRBD1 matches at 7 bases. The CDR3 sequence is 14 residues long. In germline, CDR1 is SGHNT, CDR2 YYREEE (reference sequence). Germline trimming cut 4 bases from V and 8 bases from J; bases unmatched to any gene: 8. For the CDR3, the DNA is TGTGCCAGCAGCCAAACAGGGGAGATAGAAAAACTGTTTTTT. Translating gives CASSQTGEIEKLFF.

This sequence joins TRBV11-3 and TRBJ1-1, with D possibly being TRBD1 (5 bases). Deletions cut 5 bases from V and 3 bases from J, with 16 bases between. Germline CDR1 and CDR2: SGHNT and YENEEA. The CDR3 sequence is 15 residues long. The CDR3 DNA follows: TGTGCCAGCAGCCCCGGTGCCGGGGGGTACACTGAAGCTTTCTTT. This gives the protein CASSPGAGGYTEAFF.

The chain combines TRBV5-1 with TRBJ1-6; D is unclear. The germline gives CDR1 SGHRS, CDR2 YFSETQ. Between the trimmed V and J ends, which lost 4 bases and 5 bases, there was a span of 16 bases. This CDR3 has 16 residues. CDR3 bases: TGCGCCAGCAGCCACAGTTCCCGCAACGATAATTCACCCCTCCACTTT. Its protein product is CASSHSSRNDNSPLHF.

The chain employs TRBV9 and TRBJ2-6, with 12 bases aligning to TRBD1. CDR3 size: 17 residues. Per germline, CDR1 SGDLS and CDR2 YYNGEE. Trimming took 5 bases from V and 0 from J; bases not matched to a gene: 3. The CDR3 protein is CASRGDRGHSGANVLTF. CDR3 nucleotide sequence: TGTGCCAGCAGGGGGGACAGGGGGCACTCTGGGGCCAACGTCCTGACTTTC.

The chain joins TRBV5-4 to TRBJ2-7; the match to TRBD2 covers 8 bases. From germline, CDR1 is SGHNT and CDR2 YYREEE (reference sequence). V gave up 4 bases and J gave up 6 bases; unmatched junction bases: 12. The CDR3 has 15 amino acids. The CDR3 DNA sequence: TGTGCCAGCAGCGCCCCAGCGGGAGTTTCACGCGAGCAGTACTTC. Translating gives CASSAPAGVSREQYF.

CDR3 amino acids: CASRDRNTGELFF. CDR3 DNA sequence: TGTGCCAGCAGGGACAGAAACACCGGGGAGCTGTTTTTT. J is TRBJ2-2 and V is TRBV6-1; possibly TRBD1 for D (6 bases). Trimming took 6 bases from V and 2 from J, leaving 7 bases between them. Germline-derived CDR1 and CDR2 are MNHNS and SASEGT. The CDR3 is made up of 13 amino acids.

The rearrangement joins TRBV5-1 to TRBJ2-2, with 14 bases matching TRBD2. The CDR3 runs to 15 residues. J was trimmed by 6 bases and V by 4 bases; bases with no gene match: 2. Germline V gene sequence: CDR1 SGHRS, CDR2 YFSETQ. The CDR3 is CASSPGLAGAGELFF. CDR3 sequence (DNA): TGCGCCAGCAGCCCGGGACTAGCGGGGGCCGGGGAGCTGTTTTTT.

This clone was detected once. CDR3 in amino acids: CASSEGQGFKGNQPQHF. CDR3 coding DNA: TGTGCCAGCAGTGAAGGTCAGGGGTTTAAGGGCAATCAGCCCCAGCATTTT. The gene calls are TRBV2 and TRBJ1-5, with D perhaps TRBD1 (6 bases). The CDR3 covers 17 residues. V was trimmed by 1 base and J by 2 bases, leaving 15 bases between them. Germline loops: CDR1 SNHLY, CDR2 FYNNEI. The variable domain in full, with the rest retrieved from reference TRBV2 and TRBJ1-5, is EPEVTQTPSHQVTQMGQEVILRCVPISNHLYFYWYRQILGQKVEFLVSFYNNEISEKSEIFDDQFSVERPDGSNFTLKIRSTKLEDSAMYFCASSEGQGFKGNQPQHFGDGTRLSIL.

The chain carries TRBV14 and TRBJ2-7, with 8 bases aligning to TRBD1. The V gene's germline CDR1 is SGHDN and CDR2 FVKESK. The CDR3 is made up of 16 amino acids. V dropped 2 bases and J dropped 0; count of bases not matched to a gene: 6. The CDR3, as DNA: TGTGCCAGCAGCCAACTGACAGGGGCGGGCTCCTACGAGCAGTACTTC. Translation gives CASSQLTGAGSYEQYF.

The chain joins TRBV7-6 to TRBJ2-3; D gene ambiguous. The length of the CDR3 is 15 residues. Trimming stripped 5 bases from V and 5 bases from J, with 17 bases between. Germline-derived CDR1 and CDR2 are SGHVS and FNYEAQ. The DNA for the CDR3 is TGTGCCAGCAGCCTGGGTCTCTCTGCGGAAGATACGCAGTATTTT. Translation: CASSLGLSAEDTQYF.

V is TRBV9 and J is TRBJ2-3, with no clear D. The CDR3 has 14 amino acids. Trimming took off 2 bases at V and 4 bases at J, with 11 bases between the two ends. Per germline, CDR1 SGDLS and CDR2 YYNGEE. CDR3 coding DNA: TGTGCCAGCAGCGTCCAATCCATTCCAGATACGCAGTATTTT. Translation: CASSVQSIPDTQYF.

The chain recombines TRBV10-3 with TRBJ1-2; 9 nucleotides align to TRBD1. V gave up 3 bases and J gave up 2 bases; unmatched junction bases: 10. Germline lookup yields CDR1 ENHRY and CDR2 SYGVKD. CDR3 length equals 17 residues. The CDR3 sequence is CAISDFGTGPSNYGYTF. Written as DNA, the CDR3 is TGTGCCATCAGTGATTTCGGGACAGGGCCCTCCAACTATGGCTACACCTTC.

This clone was detected only once. This sequence joins TRBV7-3 and TRBJ2-2; 8 bases fit TRBD2. The germline CDR1 and CDR2 sequences are SGHTA and FQGTGA. The V gene end was trimmed by 2 bases and the J gene end by 3 bases; junction bases not matched to a gene: 5. The CDR3 spans 16 residues. CDR3 amino acids: CASSLGAGVDTGELFF. The CDR3 region has the DNA TGTGCCAGCAGCTTAGGAGCGGGGGTCGACACCGGGGAGCTGTTTTTT.

The V and J genes are TRBV2 and TRBJ1-5; the match to TRBD1 covers 10 bases. Germline V CDR1 and CDR2: SNHLY, FYNNEI. Trimming removed 6 bases from V and 6 bases from J; junction bases left unmatched: 8. The CDR3 is 15 residues long. The CDR3 reads CASRTGTGVRQPQHF. CDR3 nucleotide sequence: TGTGCCAGCAGGACCGGGACAGGGGTCCGTCAGCCCCAGCATTTT.

This sequence joins TRBV15 and TRBJ1-1; maybe TRBD1 (6 bases). Germline CDR1 LNHNV, CDR2 YYDKDF (reference sequence). Trimming took 4 bases from V and 4 from J, leaving 16 bases between them. CDR3 length: 15 amino acids. The CDR3 loop reads CATSKLNQGSTEAFF. The DNA for the CDR3 is TGTGCCACCAGCAAGTTGAATCAGGGGAGCACTGAAGCTTTCTTT.